The clone carrying this T cell receptor (beta chain) was found a few times. The antigen remains undetermined. The sample is drawn from a study of T-cell reconstitution after alpha-beta-depleted transplantation in children. Findings of the study overall: Some patients' high day-60 TCRbeta diversity was traced to surviving recipient T cells and thymic progenitors. By about two months after transplant, alpha-beta T cells reportedly arose from several hundred graft clones that had expanded.

The trim removed 0 bases at V and 7 bases at J, leaving 6 bases unmatched. The length of the CDR3 is 15 residues. CDR1 is SQVTM and CDR2 is ANQGSEA in the germline V gene. TCRbeta library construction was performed incorporating unique molecular identifiers. TCRdb passed the PCR reads through MiXCR, listing each CDR3 protein once. The data contain 700,000 to 950,000 distinct CDR3 sequences, roughly 15% of them seen just once; the ten biggest clones take up about 5%. V is TRBV29-1 and J is TRBJ2-7; 13 nucleotides align to TRBD2. The sample was PBMCs, mostly from graft donor cells, taken 360 days after TCRalphabeta/CD19-depleted stem cell transplant. This TCR derives from a male patient younger than 18 who had a stem cell transplant for acute lymphoblastic leukemia, so the T cells may come from the graft donor. CDR3 residues: CSVEERELAGGEQYF. The CDR3 DNA sequence: TGCAGCGTTGAAGAACGAGAACTAGCGGGAGGGGAGCAGTACTTC.